These 19 T cell receptor beta chains were sequenced from one sample in a study of monozygotic twins with inflammatory bowel disease. TCRdb reanalyzed the 5' RACE reads, giving one entry per CDR3 protein sequence and no DNA. The sample's table shows about 330,000 distinct CDR3 sequences. Sequencing was performed on blood. All receptors come from a human donor with ulcerative colitis or Crohn's disease, or a healthy co-twin of an affected twin (not recorded which).

The chain joins TRBV19 to TRBJ2-1; absent DNA, TCRdb's TRBD2 call cannot be checked. CDR3 length equals 15 residues. Germline CDR1 reads LNHDA; CDR2 reads SQIVND (reference sequence). The CDR3 sequence: CASSTRTSGSHEQFF. Full variable domain (rest looked up from reference TRBV19 and TRBJ2-1): DGGITQSPKYLFRKEGQNVTLSCEQNLNHDAMYWYRQDPGQGLRLIYYSQIVNDFQKGDIAEGYSVSREKKESFPLTVTSAQKNPTAFYLCASSTRTSGSHEQFFGPGTRLTVL.

The chain recombines TRBV5-6 with TRBJ2-3. Germline V gene lookup returns CDR1 SGHDT and CDR2 YYEEEE. There are 12 residues in the CDR3. Here the CDR3 reads CASSLAASTQYF.

The V and J genes are TRBV5-1 and TRBJ2-1; no DNA is available, so the TRBD2 call from TCRdb remains unchecked. The CDR3 consists of 15 residues. Germline V CDR1 and CDR2: SGHRS, YFSETQ. The CDR3 sequence: CASSLGLAGENEQFF.

The V and J genes are TRBV29-1 and TRBJ2-7; the D gene TCRdb calls, TRBD1, cannot be checked with no DNA. Per the germline V gene, CDR1 is SQVTM and CDR2 is ANQGSEA. The CDR3 length is 13 residues. CDR3 residues: CSIAGRVGSEQYF.

This sequence joins TRBV19 and TRBJ1-2. The length of the CDR3 is 12 residues. CDR1 and CDR2 from the germline V gene are LNHDA and SQIVND (reference sequence). CDR3 protein: CASSIDGYGYTF.

The genes are TRBV28 and TRBJ1-6; the D call of TRBD1 rests on TCRdb alone, since no DNA is present to check it. The CDR3 is made up of 14 amino acids. Germline CDR1 and CDR2: MDHEN and SYDVKM. The CDR3 spells CASRTGVENSPLHF.

V and J are TRBV12-3 or TRBV12-4 and TRBJ2-1; the D call from TCRdb, TRBD2, cannot be confirmed without DNA. CDR3 length: 12 amino acids. The chain's CDR3 is CASIGLAGAPFF.

The V call is TRBV27, the J call TRBJ2-3; TCRdb picks TRBD2, but there is no DNA to check that call. Looked up from germline, CDR1 is MNHEY and CDR2 is SMNVEV (reference sequence). This CDR3 is 15 amino acids long. CDR3: CASRLGLAGSDTQYF.

The chain is built from TRBV10-3 and TRBJ2-1; TCRdb's D call of TRBD2 is untestable without DNA. Germline values: CDR1 ENHRY, CDR2 SYGVKD. CDR3 length: 15 residues. This chain's CDR3 is CAISGGLADYNEQFF.

V usage is TRBV28 and J usage is TRBJ2-1; TCRdb gives TRBD2 as the D gene, but with no DNA this cannot be confirmed. This CDR3 spans 16 amino acids. Per germline, CDR1 MDHEN and CDR2 SYDVKM. The CDR3 loop reads CASSSSGTSGYNEQFF.

This chain joins TRBV10-1 and TRBJ2-3; TCRdb outputs TRBD2, but without DNA this stays unchecked. Germline CDR1 is WNHNN and CDR2 is SYGVQD (reference sequence). CDR3 size: 14 residues. The CDR3 protein is CASSGLADTDTQYF.

V gene TRBV11-1 combines with J gene TRBJ2-1; TCRdb's D gene call, TRBD1, goes unchecked for lack of DNA. CDR3 length equals 15 residues. Germline lookup yields CDR1 SGHAT and CDR2 FQDESV (reference sequence). The CDR3: CASSWTGGSYNEQFF.

The V gene is TRBV5-1, the J gene TRBJ1-1; TCRdb reports TRBD1, a call that lacks DNA to check it against. The CDR3 loop spans 13 amino acids. Germline V CDR1 and CDR2: SGHRS, YFSETQ. This CDR3 reads CASSLGDRAVAFF. Drawing the rest from reference TRBV5-1 and TRBJ1-1, the complete variable domain is KAGVTQTPRYLIKTRGQQVTLSCSPISGHRSVSWYQQTPGQGLQFLFEYFSETQRNKGNFPGRFSGRQFSNSRSEMNVSTLELGDSALYLCASSLGDRAVAFFGQGTRLTVV.

The rearrangement uses TRBV24-1 and TRBJ2-5. The length of the CDR3 is 14 residues. CDR1 and CDR2 (germline): KGHDR, SFDVKD. The CDR3 loop is CAASDLQRSETQYF.

The chain employs TRBV20-1 and TRBJ1-5; TCRdb outputs TRBD1, but without DNA this stays unchecked. The CDR3 runs to 14 residues. CDR1 DFQATT and CDR2 SNEGSKA come from the germline V gene (reference sequence). This CDR3 is CSVTSGTGNQPQHF.

The CDR3 sequence is CASSGGPGQGALHF. The chain recombines TRBV6-1 with TRBJ1-6; the TCRdb call, TRBD1, lacks DNA for checking. There are 14 residues in the CDR3. The germline gives CDR1 MNHNS, CDR2 SASEGT.

This CDR3 is CASSLGSGYTGELFF. This chain uses TRBV11-2 with TRBJ2-2. The CDR3 extends over 15 amino acids. The germline V gene has CDR1 SGHAT and CDR2 FQNNGV.

The chain uses TRBV27 and TRBJ2-7. The CDR3 length is 15 residues. Germline assignment: CDR1 MNHEY and CDR2 SMNVEV (reference sequence). CDR3 in amino acids: CASSLSSRGSYEQYF.

V is TRBV20-1 and J is TRBJ2-3; the TRBD1 assignment by TCRdb is unverifiable without DNA. Germline V gene data show CDR1 as DFQATT and CDR2 as SNEGSKA (reference sequence). The CDR3 extends over 14 amino acids. CDR3 in amino acids: CSARQGGGADTQYF.